Listed here is a single T cell receptor beta chain. One entry per CDR3 protein results from TCRdb running MiXCR on the 5' RACE reads. The data hold roughly 750,000 distinct CDR3 sequences, with over 20% observed a single time. These data are taken from a study of identical twins. CDR1 and CDR2 from the germline V gene are SEHNR and FQNEAQ (reference sequence). Trimming removed 5 bases from V and 5 bases from J; junction bases left unmatched: 9. The CDR3 has 15 amino acids. These same records also appear under a second study, on T cells expressing NK-cell markers.

The sequenced sample was PBMCs. The receptor was isolated from a woman between 18 and 29 years old in good health. The chain is built from TRBV7-9 and TRBJ2-5; 9 bases line up with TRBD1. CDR3 nucleotides: TGTGCCAGCAGCCCGGGACAGGGAGGCCAGGAGACCCAGTACTTC. Protein sequence: CASSPGQGGQETQYF.